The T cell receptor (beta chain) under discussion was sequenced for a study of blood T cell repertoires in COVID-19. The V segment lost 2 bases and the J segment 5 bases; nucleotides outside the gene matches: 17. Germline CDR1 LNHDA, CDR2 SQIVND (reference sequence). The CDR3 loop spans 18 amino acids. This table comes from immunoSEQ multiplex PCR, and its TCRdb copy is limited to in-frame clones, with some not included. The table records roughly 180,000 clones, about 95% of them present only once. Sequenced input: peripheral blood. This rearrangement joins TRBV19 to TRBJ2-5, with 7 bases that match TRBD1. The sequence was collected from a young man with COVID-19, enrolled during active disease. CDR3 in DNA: TGTGCCAGTAGTATAAAGAGGACAGGTCCTTTCATTGGGGAGACCCAGTACTTC. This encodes CASSIKRTGPFIGETQYF.